This T cell receptor (beta chain) was identified during a study of blood T cell repertoires in COVID-19. About the study: The study drew acute and convalescent COVID-19 samples from the United States, Italy and Spain. Sources were T cells, B-cell-depleted T cells, or PBMCs; the material itself was cDNA or gDNA.

The V segment lost 5 bases and the J segment 1 base; nucleotides outside the gene matches: 1. The germline gives CDR1 SGHTA, CDR2 FQGNSA. The CDR3 is 14 residues long. As handled by the study authors: Amplifying reference gene primers gave estimates of nucleated cell counts. The repertoire was sequenced with immunoSEQ multiplex PCR; TCRdb's copy has only in-frame clones and lacks some. V, J and clone size are those of that table, while D and trimming were read from the DNA. Of some 250,000 clones listed, around 83% are singletons. The chain couples TRBV7-2 to TRBJ2-7; 11 bases map to TRBD2. The sequence came from a woman older than 75 with acute or convalescent COVID-19. The sample taken for sequencing was peripheral blood. CDR3 loop: CASSPSGRSYEQYF. The CDR3 DNA sequence: TGTGCCAGCAGCCCTAGCGGGAGGTCCTACGAGCAGTACTTC.